The clone carrying this T cell receptor (beta chain) has a single count. Its antigen is still unknown. These data come from a study of identical twins. General study findings and limits: Analyses of zero insertions could, in part, be confounded by invariant MAIT and iNKT cells.

CDR3 size: 15 residues. Germline CDR1 is SGDLS and CDR2 is YYNGEE. V was shortened by 0 bases and J by 0 bases, with 9 bases between the two germline ends. TCRdb fed the 5' RACE reads into MiXCR, producing one record per CDR3 protein. The sample comprises fewer than 500,000 distinct CDR3 sequences, roughly a quarter of which are singletons, and approximately 2.9% rests with the top ten. The same data also contributed to another study, on T cells expressing NK-cell markers. Turning to that study: Sorted T-cell subsets CD3+CD56+NKG2C+, CD3+CD56+NKG2C- and CD3+CD56-NKG2C+ were TCR beta-sequenced.

The specimen was CD4+ T cells sorted from blood. The source of this sequence is a woman younger than 30 in good health. The chain is built from TRBV9 and TRBJ1-1, with unresolved D. In DNA form, the CDR3 reads TGTGCCAGCAGCGTAGGGAACAGTATGAACACTGAAGCTTTCTTT. This encodes CASSVGNSMNTEAFF.